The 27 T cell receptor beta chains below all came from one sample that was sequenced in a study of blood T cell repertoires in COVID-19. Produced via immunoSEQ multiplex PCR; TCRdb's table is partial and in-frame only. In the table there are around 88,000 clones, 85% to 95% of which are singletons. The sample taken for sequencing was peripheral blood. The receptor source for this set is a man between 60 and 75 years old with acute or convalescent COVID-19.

The CDR3 spells CASSVAGGPDTGELFF. The DNA of the CDR3 is TGTGCCAGCAGCGTAGCGGGAGGGCCGGACACCGGGGAGCTGTTTTTT. The chain carries TRBV9 and TRBJ2-2; 8 bases match TRBD2. The CDR3 runs to 16 residues. CDR1 is SGDLS, CDR2 YYNGEE, per germline. With V trimmed by 0 bases and J by 3 bases, 4 bases remained unmatched.

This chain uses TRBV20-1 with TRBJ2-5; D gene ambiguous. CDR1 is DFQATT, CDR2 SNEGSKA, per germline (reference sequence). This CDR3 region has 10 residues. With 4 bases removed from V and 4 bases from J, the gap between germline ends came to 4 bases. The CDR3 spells CSAKRETQYF. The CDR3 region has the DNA TGCAGTGCTAAGCGAGAGACCCAGTACTTC.

CDR3 residues: CASRIRDRTDTQYF. The CDR3 bases are TGTGCCAGTAGGATCCGGGACAGAACAGATACGCAGTATTTT. The chain combines TRBV19 with TRBJ2-3; TRBD1 matches at 7 bases. The CDR3 extends over 14 amino acids. Germline V gives CDR1 LNHDA, CDR2 SQIVND (reference sequence). Trimming took 6 bases from V and 3 from J; bases not matched to a gene: 6.

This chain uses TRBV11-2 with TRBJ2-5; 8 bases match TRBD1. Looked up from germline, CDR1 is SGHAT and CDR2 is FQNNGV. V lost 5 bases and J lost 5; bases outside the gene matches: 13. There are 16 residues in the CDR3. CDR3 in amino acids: CASSPPLTGDGETQYF. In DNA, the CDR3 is TGTGCCAGCAGCCCCCCTTTGACAGGGGATGGGGAGACCCAGTACTTC.

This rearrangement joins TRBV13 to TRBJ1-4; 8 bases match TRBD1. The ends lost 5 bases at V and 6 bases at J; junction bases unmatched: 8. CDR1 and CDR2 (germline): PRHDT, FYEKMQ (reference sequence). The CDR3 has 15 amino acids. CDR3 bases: TGTGCCAGCAGCGGCAGACAGGGGAGGGATGAAAAACTGTTTTTT. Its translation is CASSGRQGRDEKLFF.

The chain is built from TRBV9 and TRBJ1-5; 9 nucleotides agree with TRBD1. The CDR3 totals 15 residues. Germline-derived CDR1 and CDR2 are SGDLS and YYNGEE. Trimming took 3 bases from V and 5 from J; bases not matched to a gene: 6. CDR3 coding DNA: TGTGCCAGCAGCGCGACAGGGGGTTCTTATCAGCCCCAGCATTTT. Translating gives CASSATGGSYQPQHF.

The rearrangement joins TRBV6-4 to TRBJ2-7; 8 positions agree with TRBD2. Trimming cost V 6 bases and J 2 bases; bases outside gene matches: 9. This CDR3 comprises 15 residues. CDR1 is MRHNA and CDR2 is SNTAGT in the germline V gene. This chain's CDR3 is CASRPPLAEPYEQYF. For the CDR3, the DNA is TGTGCCAGCAGACCCCCACTAGCGGAACCCTACGAGCAGTACTTC.

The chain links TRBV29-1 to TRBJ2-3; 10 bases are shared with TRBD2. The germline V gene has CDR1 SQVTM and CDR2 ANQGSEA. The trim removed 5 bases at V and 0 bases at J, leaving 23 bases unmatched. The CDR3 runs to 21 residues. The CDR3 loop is CSVLNDRVGLAGEPSTDTQYF. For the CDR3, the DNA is TGCAGCGTTCTTAACGACAGGGTTGGGCTAGCGGGAGAACCTAGCACAGATACGCAGTATTTT.

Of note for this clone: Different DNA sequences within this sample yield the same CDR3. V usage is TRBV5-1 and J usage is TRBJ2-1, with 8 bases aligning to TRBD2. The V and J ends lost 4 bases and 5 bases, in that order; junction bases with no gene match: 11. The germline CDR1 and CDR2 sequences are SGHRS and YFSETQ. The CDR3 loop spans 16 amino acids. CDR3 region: CASSPRSLAGNNEQFF. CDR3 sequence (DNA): TGCGCCAGCAGCCCGCGGTCCTTAGCGGGGAACAATGAGCAGTTCTTC.

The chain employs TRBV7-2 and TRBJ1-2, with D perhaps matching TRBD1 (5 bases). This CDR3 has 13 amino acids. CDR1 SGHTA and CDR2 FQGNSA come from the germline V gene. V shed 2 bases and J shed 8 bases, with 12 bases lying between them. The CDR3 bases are TGTGCCAGCAGCTTACGGGGGGAGTACGGCTACACCTTC. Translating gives CASSLRGEYGYTF. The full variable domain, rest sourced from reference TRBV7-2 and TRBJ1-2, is GAGVSQSPSNKVTEKGKDVELRCDPISGHTALYWYRQSLGQGLEFLIYFQGNSAPDKSGLPSDRFSAERTGGSVSTLTIQRTQQEDSAVYLCASSLRGEYGYTFGSGTRLTVV.

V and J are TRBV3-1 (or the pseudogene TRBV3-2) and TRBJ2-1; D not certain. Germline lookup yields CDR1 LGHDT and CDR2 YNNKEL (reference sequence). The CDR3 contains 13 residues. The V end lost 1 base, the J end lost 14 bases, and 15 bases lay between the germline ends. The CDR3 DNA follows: TGTGCCAGCAGCCAAGCGGCGCCGCCGAGGAAGTTCTTC. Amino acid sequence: CASSQAAPPRKFF.

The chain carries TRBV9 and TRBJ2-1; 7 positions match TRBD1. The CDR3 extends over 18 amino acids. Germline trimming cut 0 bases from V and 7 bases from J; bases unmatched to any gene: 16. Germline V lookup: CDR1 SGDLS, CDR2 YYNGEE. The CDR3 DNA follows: TGTGCCAGCAGCGTAGGGACAGGTGGGTCTCAGGAGCAGAATGAGCAGTTCTTC. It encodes CASSVGTGGSQEQNEQFF.

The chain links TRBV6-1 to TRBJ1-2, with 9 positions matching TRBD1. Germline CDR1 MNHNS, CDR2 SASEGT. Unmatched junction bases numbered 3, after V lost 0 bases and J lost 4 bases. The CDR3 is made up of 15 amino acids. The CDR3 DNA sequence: TGTGCCAGCAGTGAAGCAATGGACAGGGGCTATGGCTACACCTTC. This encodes CASSEAMDRGYGYTF.

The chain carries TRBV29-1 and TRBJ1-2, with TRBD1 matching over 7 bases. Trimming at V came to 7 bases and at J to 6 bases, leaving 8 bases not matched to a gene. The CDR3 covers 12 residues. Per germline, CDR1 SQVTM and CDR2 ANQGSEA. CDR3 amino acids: CSARTGYDGYTF. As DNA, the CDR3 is TGCAGCGCCCGGACAGGCTATGATGGCTACACCTTC.

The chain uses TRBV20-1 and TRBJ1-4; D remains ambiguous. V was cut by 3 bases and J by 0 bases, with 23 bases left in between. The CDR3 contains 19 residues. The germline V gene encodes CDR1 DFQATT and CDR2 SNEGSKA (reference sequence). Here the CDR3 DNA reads TGCAGTGCTAGTCCCACTGTCCCCGATCTTGCTGCAACTAATGAAAAACTGTTTTTT. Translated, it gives CSASPTVPDLAATNEKLFF.

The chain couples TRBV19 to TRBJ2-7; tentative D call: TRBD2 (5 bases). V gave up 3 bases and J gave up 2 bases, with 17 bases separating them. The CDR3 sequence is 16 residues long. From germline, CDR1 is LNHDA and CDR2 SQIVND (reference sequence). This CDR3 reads CASSMGGPAGAYEQYF. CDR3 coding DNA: TGTGCCAGTAGTATGGGCGGGCCCGCTGGGGCCTACGAGCAGTACTTC.

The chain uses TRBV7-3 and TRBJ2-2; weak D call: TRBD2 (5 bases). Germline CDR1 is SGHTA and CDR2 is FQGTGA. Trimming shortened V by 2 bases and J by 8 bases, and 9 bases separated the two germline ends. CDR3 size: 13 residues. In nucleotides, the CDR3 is TGTGCCAGCAGCTTAGAGGGTATGGGGGAGCTGTTTTTT. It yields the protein CASSLEGMGELFF.

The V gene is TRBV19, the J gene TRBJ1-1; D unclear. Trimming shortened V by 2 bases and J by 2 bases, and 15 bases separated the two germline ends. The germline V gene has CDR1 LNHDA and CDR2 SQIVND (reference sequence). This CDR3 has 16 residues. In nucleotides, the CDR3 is TGTGCCAGTAGTATAAATCAGGTGGGTCCCAACACTGAAGCTTTCTTT. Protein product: CASSINQVGPNTEAFF.

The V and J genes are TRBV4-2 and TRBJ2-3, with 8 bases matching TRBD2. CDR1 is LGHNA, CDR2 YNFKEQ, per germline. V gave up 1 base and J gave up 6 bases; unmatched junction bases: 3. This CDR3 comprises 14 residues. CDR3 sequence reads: CASSQARLADTQYF. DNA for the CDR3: TGTGCCAGCAGCCAAGCCCGACTAGCGGATACGCAGTATTTT.

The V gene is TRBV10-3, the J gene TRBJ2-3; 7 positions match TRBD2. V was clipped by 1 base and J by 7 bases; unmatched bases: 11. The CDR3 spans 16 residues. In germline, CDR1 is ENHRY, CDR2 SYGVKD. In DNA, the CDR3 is TGTGCCATCAGTGAGTGGGACTACCAATATTTTCATACGCAGTATTTT. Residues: CAISEWDYQYFHTQYF.

CDR3 nucleotides: TGTGCCAGTAGTATTAATAGGGACAGGGACATTTCCATTCAGTACTTC. As protein: CASSINRDRDISIQYF. This sequence joins TRBV19 and TRBJ2-4, with 9 bases lining up with TRBD1. The CDR3 runs to 16 residues. Germline-derived CDR1 and CDR2 are LNHDA and SQIVND (reference sequence). Unmatched junction bases numbered 12, after V lost 3 bases and J lost 9 bases.

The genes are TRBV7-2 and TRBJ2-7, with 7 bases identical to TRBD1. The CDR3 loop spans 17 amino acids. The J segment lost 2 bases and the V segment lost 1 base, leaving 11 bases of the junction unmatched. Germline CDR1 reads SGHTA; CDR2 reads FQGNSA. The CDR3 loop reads CASSLGGTAGGTYEQYF. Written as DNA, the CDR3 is TGTGCCAGCAGCTTAGGGGGGACGGCAGGGGGTACCTACGAGCAGTACTTC. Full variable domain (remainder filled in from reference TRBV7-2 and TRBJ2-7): GAGVSQSPSNKVTEKGKDVELRCDPISGHTALYWYRQSLGQGLEFLIYFQGNSAPDKSGLPSDRFSAERTGGSVSTLTIQRTQQEDSAVYLCASSLGGTAGGTYEQYFGPGTRLTVT.

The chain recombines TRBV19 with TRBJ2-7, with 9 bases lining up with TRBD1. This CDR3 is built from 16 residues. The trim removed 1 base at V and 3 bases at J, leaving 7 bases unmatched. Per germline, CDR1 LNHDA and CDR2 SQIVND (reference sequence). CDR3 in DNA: TGTGCCAGTAGTATAGGGTCGGGACAGGGAGACTACGAGCAGTACTTC. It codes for CASSIGSGQGDYEQYF. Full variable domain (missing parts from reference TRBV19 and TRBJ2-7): DGGITQSPKYLFRKEGQNVTLSCEQNLNHDAMYWYRQDPGQGLRLIYYSQIVNDFQKGDIAEGYSVSREKKESFPLTVTSAQKNPTAFYLCASSIGSGQGDYEQYFGPGTRLTVT.

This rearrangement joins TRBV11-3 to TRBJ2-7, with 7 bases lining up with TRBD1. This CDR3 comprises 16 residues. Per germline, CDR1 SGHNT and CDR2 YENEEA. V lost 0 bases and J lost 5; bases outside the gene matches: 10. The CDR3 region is CASSLDRDRPLDEQYF. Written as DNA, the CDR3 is TGTGCCAGCAGCTTAGATCGGGACAGACCCCTCGACGAGCAGTACTTC. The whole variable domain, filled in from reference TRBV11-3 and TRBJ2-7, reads EAGVVQSPRYKIIEKKQPVAFWCNPISGHNTLYWYLQNLGQGPELLIRYENEEAVDDSQLPKDRFSAERLKGVDSTLKIQPAELGDSAVYLCASSLDRDRPLDEQYFGPGTRLTVT.

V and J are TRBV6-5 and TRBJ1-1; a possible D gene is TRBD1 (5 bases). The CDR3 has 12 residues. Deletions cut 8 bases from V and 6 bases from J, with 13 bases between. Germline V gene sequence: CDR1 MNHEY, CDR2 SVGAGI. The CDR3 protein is CASSRVRAEAFF. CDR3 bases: TGTGCCAGCTCAAGGGTCAGGGCTGAAGCTTTCTTT.

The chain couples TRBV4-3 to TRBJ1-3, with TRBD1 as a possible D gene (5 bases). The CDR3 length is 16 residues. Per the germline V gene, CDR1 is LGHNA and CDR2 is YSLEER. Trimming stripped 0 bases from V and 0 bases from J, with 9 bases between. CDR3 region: CASSQDWGLSGNTIYF. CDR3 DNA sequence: TGCGCCAGCAGCCAAGACTGGGGCCTCTCTGGAAACACCATATATTTT.

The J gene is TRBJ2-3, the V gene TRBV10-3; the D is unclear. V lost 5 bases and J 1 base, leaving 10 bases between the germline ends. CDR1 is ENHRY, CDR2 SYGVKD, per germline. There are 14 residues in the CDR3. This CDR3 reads CAISPTGGTDTQYF. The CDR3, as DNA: TGTGCCATCAGTCCGACTGGCGGCACAGATACGCAGTATTTT.